This T cell receptor beta chain originates from a study of blood T cell repertoires in COVID-19. The overall study: Samples came from the United States, Italy and Spain, spanning acute and convalescent COVID-19. T cells, B-cell-depleted T cells, or PBMCs supplied cDNA or gDNA.

Deletions cut 0 bases from V and 1 base from J, with 5 bases between. The CDR3 has 15 amino acids. CDR1 SGHRS and CDR2 YFSETQ come from the germline V gene. The authors' processing: Nucleated cell number was recorded as an estimate derived from reference gene primer amplification. Profiled with immunoSEQ multiplex PCR; TCRdb holds only in-frame clones, not every one. V, J and clone size derive from that table, while D and trimming were established from the DNA sequence. The table has over 65,000 clones, more than 75% seen once. Sequencing used peripheral blood. This rearrangement joins TRBV5-1 to TRBJ2-6; D unresolved. This clonotype was obtained from a human donor in a cohort sampled during active COVID-19. CDR3 sequence reads: CASSLAVSGANVLTF. CDR3 DNA: TGCGCCAGCAGCTTGGCCGTATCTGGGGCCAACGTCCTGACTTTC. The entire variable domain, with the rest obtained from reference TRBV5-1 and TRBJ2-6, is as follows: KAGVTQTPRYLIKTRGQQVTLSCSPISGHRSVSWYQQTPGQGLQFLFEYFSETQRNKGNFPGRFSGRQFSNSRSEMNVSTLELGDSALYLCASSLAVSGANVLTFGAGSRLTVL.